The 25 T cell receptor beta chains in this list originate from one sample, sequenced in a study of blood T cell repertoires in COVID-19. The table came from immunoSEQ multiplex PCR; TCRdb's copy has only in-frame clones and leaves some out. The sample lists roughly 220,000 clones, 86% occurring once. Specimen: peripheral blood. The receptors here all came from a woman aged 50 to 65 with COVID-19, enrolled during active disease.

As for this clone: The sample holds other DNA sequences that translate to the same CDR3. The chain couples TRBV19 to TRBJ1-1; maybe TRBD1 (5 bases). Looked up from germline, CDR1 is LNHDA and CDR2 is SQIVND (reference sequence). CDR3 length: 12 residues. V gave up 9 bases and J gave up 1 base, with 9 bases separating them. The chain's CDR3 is CASQTGNTEAFF. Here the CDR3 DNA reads TGTGCCAGCCAAACAGGGAACACTGAAGCTTTCTTT.

The CDR3 nucleotides are TGTGCCACCTCCCCTGGGGGGATTTTAACAGATACGCAGTATTTT. Translated: CATSPGGILTDTQYF. The genes are TRBV19 and TRBJ2-3, with a weak D call TRBD2 (6 bases). The length of the CDR3 is 15 residues. V was trimmed by 10 bases and J by 3 bases, leaving 20 bases between them. Germline CDR1 and CDR2: LNHDA and SQIVND (reference sequence).

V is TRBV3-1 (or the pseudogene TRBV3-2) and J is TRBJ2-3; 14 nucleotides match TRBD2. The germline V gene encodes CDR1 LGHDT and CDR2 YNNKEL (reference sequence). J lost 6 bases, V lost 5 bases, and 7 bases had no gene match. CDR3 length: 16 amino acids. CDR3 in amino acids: CASSIGTSGGGDTQYF. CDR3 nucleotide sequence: TGTGCCAGCAGCATCGGGACTAGCGGGGGCGGGGATACGCAGTATTTT.

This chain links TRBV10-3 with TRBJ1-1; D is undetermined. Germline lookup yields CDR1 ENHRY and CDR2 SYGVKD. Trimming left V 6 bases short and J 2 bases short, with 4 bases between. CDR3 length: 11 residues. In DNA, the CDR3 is TGTGCCATCAGGGCCAACACTGAAGCTTTCTTT. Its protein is CAIRANTEAFF.

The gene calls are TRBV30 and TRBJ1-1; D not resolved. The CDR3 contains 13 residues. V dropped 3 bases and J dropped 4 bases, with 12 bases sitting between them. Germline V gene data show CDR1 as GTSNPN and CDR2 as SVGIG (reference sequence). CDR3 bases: TGTGCCTGGAGGTCCCGGGGAACCACTGAAGCTTTCTTT. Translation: CAWRSRGTTEAFF.

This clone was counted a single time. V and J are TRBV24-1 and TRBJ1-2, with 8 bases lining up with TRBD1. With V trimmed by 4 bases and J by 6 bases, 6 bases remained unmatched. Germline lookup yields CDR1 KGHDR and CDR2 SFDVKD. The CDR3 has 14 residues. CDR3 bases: TGTGCCACCAGTGAGCACAGGGGGTCGAATGGCTACACCTTC. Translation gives CATSEHRGSNGYTF.

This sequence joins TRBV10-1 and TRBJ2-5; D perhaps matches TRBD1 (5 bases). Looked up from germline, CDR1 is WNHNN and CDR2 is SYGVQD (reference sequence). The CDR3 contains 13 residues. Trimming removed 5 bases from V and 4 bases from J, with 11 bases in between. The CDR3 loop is CASSQGSRETQYF. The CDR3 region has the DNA TGCGCCAGCAGTCAGGGAAGTCGAGAGACCCAGTACTTC.

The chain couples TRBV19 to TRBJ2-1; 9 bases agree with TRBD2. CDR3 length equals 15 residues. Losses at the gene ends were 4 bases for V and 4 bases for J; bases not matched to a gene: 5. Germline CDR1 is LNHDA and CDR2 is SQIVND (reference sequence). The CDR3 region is CASSTWTSEYNEQFF. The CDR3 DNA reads TGTGCCAGTAGTACGTGGACTAGCGAATACAATGAGCAGTTCTTC.

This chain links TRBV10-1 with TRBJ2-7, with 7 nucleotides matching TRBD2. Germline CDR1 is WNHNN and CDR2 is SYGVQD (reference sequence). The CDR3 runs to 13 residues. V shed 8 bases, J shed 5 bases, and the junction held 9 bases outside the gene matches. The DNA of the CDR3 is TGCGCCAGCCGGGGGGACCCAGGCCACGAGCAGTACGTC. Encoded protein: CASRGDPGHEQYV.

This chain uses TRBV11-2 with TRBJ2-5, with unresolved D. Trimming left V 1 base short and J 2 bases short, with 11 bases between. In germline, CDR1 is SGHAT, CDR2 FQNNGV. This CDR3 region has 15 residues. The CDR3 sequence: CASSLGPLLQETQYF. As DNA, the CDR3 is TGTGCCAGCAGCTTAGGGCCGTTACTACAAGAGACCCAGTACTTC.

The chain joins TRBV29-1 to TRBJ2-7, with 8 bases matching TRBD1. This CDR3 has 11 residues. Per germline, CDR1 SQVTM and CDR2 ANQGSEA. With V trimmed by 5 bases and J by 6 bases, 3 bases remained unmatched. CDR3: CSVRTGTEQYV. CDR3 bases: TGCAGCGTTCGGACAGGGACCGAGCAGTACGTC.

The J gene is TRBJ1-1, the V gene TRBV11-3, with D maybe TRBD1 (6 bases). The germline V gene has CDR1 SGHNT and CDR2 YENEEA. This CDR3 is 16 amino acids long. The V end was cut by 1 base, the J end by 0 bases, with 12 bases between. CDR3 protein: CASSLVLGQMNTEAFF. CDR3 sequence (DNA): TGTGCCAGCAGCTTAGTTCTTGGACAGATGAACACTGAAGCTTTCTTT.

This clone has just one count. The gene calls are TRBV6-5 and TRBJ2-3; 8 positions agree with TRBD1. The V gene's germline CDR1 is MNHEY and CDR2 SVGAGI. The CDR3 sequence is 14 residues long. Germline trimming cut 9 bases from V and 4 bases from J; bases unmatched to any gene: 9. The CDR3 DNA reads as TGTGCCAGTGGACAGGGTAGTAAGGCAGATACGCAGTATTTT. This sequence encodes CASGQGSKADTQYF.

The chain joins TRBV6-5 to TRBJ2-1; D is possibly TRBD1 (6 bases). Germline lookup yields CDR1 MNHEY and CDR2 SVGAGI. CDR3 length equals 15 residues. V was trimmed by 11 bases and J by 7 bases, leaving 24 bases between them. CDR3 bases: TGTGCCGCCAGCACGCGTGGTGCAGGGGCGAATGAGCAGTTCTTC. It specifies CAASTRGAGANEQFF.

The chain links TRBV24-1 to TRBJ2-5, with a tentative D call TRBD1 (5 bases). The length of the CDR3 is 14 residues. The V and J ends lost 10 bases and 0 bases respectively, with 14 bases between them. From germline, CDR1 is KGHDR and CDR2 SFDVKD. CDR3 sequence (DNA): TGTGCCACGCAAGCCCCAGGGTACCAAGAGACCCAGTACTTC. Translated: CATQAPGYQETQYF.

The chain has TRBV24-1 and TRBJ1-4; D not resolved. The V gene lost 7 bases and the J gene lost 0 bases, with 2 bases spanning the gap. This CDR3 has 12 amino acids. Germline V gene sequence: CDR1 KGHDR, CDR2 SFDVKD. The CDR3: CATSATNEKLFF. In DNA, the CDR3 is TGTGCCACCAGCGCAACTAATGAAAAACTGTTTTTT.

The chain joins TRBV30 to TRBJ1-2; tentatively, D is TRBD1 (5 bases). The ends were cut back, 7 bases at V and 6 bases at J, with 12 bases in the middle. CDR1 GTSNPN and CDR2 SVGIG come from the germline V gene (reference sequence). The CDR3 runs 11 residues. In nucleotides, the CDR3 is TGTGCCTCATGGGGGGGGGATGGCTACACCTTC. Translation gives CASWGGDGYTF. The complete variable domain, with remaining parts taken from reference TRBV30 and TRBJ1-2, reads SQTIHQWPATLVQPVGSPLSLECTVEGTSNPNLYWYRQAAGRGLQLLFYSVGIGQISSEVPQNLSASRPQDRQFILSSKKLLLSDSGFYLCASWGGDGYTFGSGTRLTVV.

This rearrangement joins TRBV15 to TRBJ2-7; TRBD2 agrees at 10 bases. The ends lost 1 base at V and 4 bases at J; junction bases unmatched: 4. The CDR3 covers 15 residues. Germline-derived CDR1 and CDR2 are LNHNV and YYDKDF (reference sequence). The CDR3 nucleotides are TGTGCCACCAGCAGAGGGAGGACTAGCGGTTACGAGCAGTACGTC. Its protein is CATSRGRTSGYEQYV.

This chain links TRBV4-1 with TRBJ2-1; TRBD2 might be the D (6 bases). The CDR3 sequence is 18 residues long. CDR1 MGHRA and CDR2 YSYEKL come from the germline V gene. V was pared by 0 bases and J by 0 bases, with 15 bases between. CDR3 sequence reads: CASSQDPRGSSSYNEQFF. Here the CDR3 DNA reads TGCGCCAGCAGCCAAGACCCTCGGGGGTCCAGCTCCTACAATGAGCAGTTCTTC.

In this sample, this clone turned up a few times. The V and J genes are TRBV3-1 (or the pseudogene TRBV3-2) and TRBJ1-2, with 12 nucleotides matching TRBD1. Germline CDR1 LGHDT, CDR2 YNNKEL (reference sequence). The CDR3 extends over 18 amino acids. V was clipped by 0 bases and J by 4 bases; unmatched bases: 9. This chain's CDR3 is CASSQEGGTGGRGYGYTF. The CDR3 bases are TGTGCCAGCAGCCAAGAAGGTGGGACAGGGGGCCGGGGCTATGGCTACACCTTC.

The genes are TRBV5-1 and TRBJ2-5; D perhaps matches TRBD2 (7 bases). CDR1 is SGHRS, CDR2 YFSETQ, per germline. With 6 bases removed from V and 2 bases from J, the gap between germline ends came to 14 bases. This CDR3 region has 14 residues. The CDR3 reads CASKRGGTQETQYF. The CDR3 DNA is TGCGCCAGCAAGAGGGGGGGGACGCAAGAGACCCAGTACTTC.

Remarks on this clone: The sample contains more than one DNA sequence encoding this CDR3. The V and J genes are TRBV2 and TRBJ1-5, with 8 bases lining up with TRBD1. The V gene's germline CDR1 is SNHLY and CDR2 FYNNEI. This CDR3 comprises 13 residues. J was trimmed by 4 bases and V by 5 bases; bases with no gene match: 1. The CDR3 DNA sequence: TGTGCCAGCAGTCGGGACAGGAATCAGCCCCAGCATTTT. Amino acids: CASSRDRNQPQHF.

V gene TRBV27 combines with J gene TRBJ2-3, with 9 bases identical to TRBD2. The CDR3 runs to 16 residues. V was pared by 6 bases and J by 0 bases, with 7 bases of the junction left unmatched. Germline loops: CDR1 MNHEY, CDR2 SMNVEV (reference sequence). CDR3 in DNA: TGTGCCAGCAGCTTAATAGCGGGGGCCAGCACAGATACGCAGTATTTT. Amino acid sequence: CASSLIAGASTDTQYF.

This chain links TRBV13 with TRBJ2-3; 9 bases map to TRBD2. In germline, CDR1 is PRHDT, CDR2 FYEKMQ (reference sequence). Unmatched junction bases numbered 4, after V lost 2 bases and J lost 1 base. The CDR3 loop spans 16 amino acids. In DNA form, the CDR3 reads TGTGCCAGCAGCTTAAAGGCGGGGGGGCGCACAGATACGCAGTATTTT. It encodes CASSLKAGGRTDTQYF.

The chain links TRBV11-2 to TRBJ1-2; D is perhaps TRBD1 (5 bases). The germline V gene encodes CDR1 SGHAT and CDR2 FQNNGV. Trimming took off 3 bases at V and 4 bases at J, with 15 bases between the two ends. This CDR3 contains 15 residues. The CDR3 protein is CASSFRAPVLYGYTF. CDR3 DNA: TGTGCCAGCAGCTTCAGGGCCCCCGTGCTCTATGGCTACACCTTC.